The rows below give T cell receptor beta chains drawn from one sample of a study of CD8 T cell repertoires and HIV-1 epitope variants. Their target antigens are unknown. Using immunoSEQ multiplex PCR, the repertoire was profiled, and TCRdb retains in-frame clones only, with some absent. The top ten hold 40% to 55% of the sample, which has about 5,100 clones, roughly 70% seen once. The sample comprised cultured CD8+ T cells derived from PBMCs. The source is a male donor with HIV. Both conserved end residues are part of each CDR3. A D gene is named only where the DNA matches it firmly. Only part of the rows carry a size: once, few, many, or a class if the clone is expanded.

d_call v_call clone_size cdr3_aa
- TRBV28 - CASSLGHLQYF
TRBD2 TRBV7-2 - CASSFGTSGYEQYF
TRBD1 TRBV5-1 - CASSLLGQGNIQYF
- TRBV4-1 - CASSLTISVSYEQYF
- TRBV19 - CASSIDRTPEAFF
TRBD2 TRBV9 - CASSVPSGATRETQYF
- TRBV10-3 once CAISDVDTEAFF
- TRBV6-6 - CASSFGSAGELFF
- TRBV5-8 - CASSSQSPSSYEQYF
TRBD1 TRBV11-2 once CASSPTGYDQPQHF
- TRBV7-9 - CASRPNSGYNEQFF
- TRBV19 - CASTLGGIYQPQHF
TRBD1 TRBV5-4 - CASSPDRVPNEKLFF
- TRBV7-2 - CASSGAGAREKLFF
TRBD2 TRBV11-1 - CASSSTSSGGNYNEQFF
TRBD2 TRBV14 - CASSLETSGSSSYEQYF
- TRBV5-1 - CASSPNKRGTDTQYF
TRBD1 TRBV30 - CAWSRQGPDTQYF
- TRBV4-1 - CASSQEVPSREAFF
- TRBV10-1 - CASSSETTSGNTIYF
- TRBV9 - CASSMPGPGQISADTQYF
- TRBV4-1 - CASTTSVKGYNEQFF
- TRBV7-9 - CASSSRDGHYEQYF
- TRBV2 few CASSGQGGYSNQPQHF
- TRBV28 few CASSLRQLSGNTIYF
TRBD1 TRBV4-3 - CASSQDPGQGANEQFF
- TRBV6-1 - CASSEAGDTGELFF
TRBD2 TRBV4-2 once CASSQEGLASRYNEQFF
- TRBV5-6 - CASSLGQGLIRYTF
TRBD1 TRBV30 few CAWRDFGQGDPEAFF
- TRBV27 - CASSPSGGAGYEQYF
- TRBV27 - CASSTAVREGLSEQFF
- TRBV28 - CASRYTDTQYF
- TRBV2 - CASSIYEQFF
- TRBV28 - CASSSPRLGNTEAFF
- TRBV19 few CASSRSMNDSPLHF
TRBD1 TRBV28 - CASSTAWTGEETQYF
- TRBV15 - CATSPSRYGSSYEQYF
- TRBV27 - CASSLSGSSYNEQFF
- TRBV6-1 - CASSVDTDNYQPQHF
- TRBV7-8 - CASSPSANTEAFF
- TRBV30 - CAWSESWTEAFF
- TRBV10-3 - CAIIIPQGNGYTF
- TRBV27 - CASSSGWNEQFF
- TRBV4-3 once CASSGGRNYGYTF
TRBD1 TRBV4-1 few CASSQDPQGAQSYGYTF
- TRBV10-3 - CATAGGTEAFF
- TRBV7-3 few CASSEGPSYEQYF